The present TCR beta chain was sequenced within a study of cytomegalovirus exposure and HLA in healthy donors. PCR was performed using 60 Vbeta and 13 Jbeta primers. Sequenced by immunoSEQ multiplex PCR; TCRdb stores in-frame clones only, minus some. The sample has roughly 90,000 clones; the top ten hold over 15%. CDR3 length: 16 amino acids. Germline CDR1 reads LNHDA; CDR2 reads SQIVND (reference sequence). Trimming took 7 bases from V and 0 from J; bases not matched to a gene: 8. The sample consisted of PBMCs. V and J are TRBV19 and TRBJ1-4, with 7 positions matching TRBD1. This receptor was taken from a man aged 50 or older in good health and CMV-seropositive. The CDR3 protein is CASTLRGPATNEKLFF. CDR3 DNA: TGTGCCAGTACCCTAAGGGGGCCTGCAACTAATGAAAAACTGTTTTTT.